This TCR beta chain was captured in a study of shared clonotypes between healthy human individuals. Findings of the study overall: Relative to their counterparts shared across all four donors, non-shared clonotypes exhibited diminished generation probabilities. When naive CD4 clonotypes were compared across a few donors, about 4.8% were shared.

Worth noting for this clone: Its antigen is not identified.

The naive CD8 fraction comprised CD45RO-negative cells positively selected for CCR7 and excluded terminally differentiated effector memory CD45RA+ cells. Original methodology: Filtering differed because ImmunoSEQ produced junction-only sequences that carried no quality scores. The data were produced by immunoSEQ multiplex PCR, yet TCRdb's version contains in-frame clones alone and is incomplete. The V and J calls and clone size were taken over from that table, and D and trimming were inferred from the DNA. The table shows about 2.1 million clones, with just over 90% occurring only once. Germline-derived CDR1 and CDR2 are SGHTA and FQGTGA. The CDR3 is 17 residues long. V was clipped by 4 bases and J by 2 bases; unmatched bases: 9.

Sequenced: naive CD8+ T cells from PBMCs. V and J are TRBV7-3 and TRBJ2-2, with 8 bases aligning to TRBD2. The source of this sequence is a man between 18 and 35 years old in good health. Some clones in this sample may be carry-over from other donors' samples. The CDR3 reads CASSSPIAGPNTGELFF. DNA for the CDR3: TGTGCCAGCAGCTCTCCTATAGCGGGACCAAACACCGGGGAGCTGTTTTTT.